This record concerns one TCR beta chain sequence. What it binds is unknown. The data were taken from a study of CD8+CD57+ T cells in acquired aplastic anemia. Germline loops: CDR1 DFQATT, CDR2 SNEGSKA (reference sequence). The CDR3 covers 11 residues. Trimming took 5 bases from V and 0 from J, leaving 4 bases between them. The use of genomic DNA as template underpinned the TCR beta VDJ and CDR3 profiling. TCRdb re-called the reads through MiXCR, storing one row per CDR3 protein. The sample contains 120,000 or so distinct CDR3 sequences, 45% to 60% of which appear only once. Patients chosen for sequencing had shown CD8+CD57+ cell expansion by flow cytometry. There was no therapy given to any patient before the blood sampling took place. Findings and caveats of the study: Roughly 27 shared CD8+ CDR3s appeared highly expressed within patients' immunodominant clones.

The sequencing input was sorted CD4+, CD8+, or CD8+CD57+ T cells (not recorded which) from PBMCs. The chain carries TRBV20-1 and TRBJ1-1; no clear D. The receptor was isolated from a human donor with aplastic anemia. CDR3 region: CSAALNTEAFF. CDR3 bases: TGCAGTGCTGCATTGAACACTGAAGCTTTCTTT.